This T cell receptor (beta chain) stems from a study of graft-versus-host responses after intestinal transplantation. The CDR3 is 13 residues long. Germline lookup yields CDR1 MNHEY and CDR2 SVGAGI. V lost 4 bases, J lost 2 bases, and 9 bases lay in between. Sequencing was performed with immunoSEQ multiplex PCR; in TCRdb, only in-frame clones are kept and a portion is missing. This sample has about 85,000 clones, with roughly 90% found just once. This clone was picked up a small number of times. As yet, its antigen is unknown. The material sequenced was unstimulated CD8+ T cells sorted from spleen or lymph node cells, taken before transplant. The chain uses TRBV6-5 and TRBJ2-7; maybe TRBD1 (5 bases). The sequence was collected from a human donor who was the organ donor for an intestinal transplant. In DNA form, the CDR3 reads TGTGCCAGCAGTTGGGGCAGTACCTACGAGCAGTACTTC. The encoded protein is CASSWGSTYEQYF.